The 23 T cell receptor beta chains below were found in one sample sequenced in a study of blood T cell repertoires in COVID-19. Sequencing used immunoSEQ multiplex PCR; TCRdb keeps in-frame clones, though not all of them. This table holds approximately 100,000 clones, approximately 86% found once. Source material: PBMCs or T cells enriched from blood (not recorded which). These receptor sequences come from a woman aged 45-60 years who had recovered from COVID-19.

This chain joins TRBV28 and TRBJ1-2; weak D call: TRBD1 (5 bases). The CDR3 is 19 amino acids. The V gene lost 4 bases and the J gene lost 0 bases, with 24 bases spanning the gap. Germline values: CDR1 MDHEN, CDR2 SYDVKM. The CDR3 DNA is TGTGCCAGCAGTTCGTCTCCGGGACTCCCTGGGAGGGCTAACTATGGCTACACCTTC. Protein sequence: CASSSSPGLPGRANYGYTF.

The chain links TRBV30 to TRBJ1-2; D is perhaps TRBD1 (5 bases). CDR1 and CDR2 (germline): GTSNPN, SVGIG (reference sequence). V gave up 3 bases and J gave up 2 bases, with 7 bases separating them. The CDR3 runs 12 residues. CDR3 in amino acids: CAWRQDNYGYTF. The CDR3 DNA follows: TGTGCCTGGAGACAGGACAACTATGGCTACACCTTC.

The chain is built from TRBV7-6 and TRBJ2-2; 8 bases map to TRBD1. The CDR3 runs 17 residues. J lost 4 bases, V lost 1 base, and 8 bases had no gene match. From germline, CDR1 is SGHVS and CDR2 FNYEAQ. The CDR3: CASSLGVRTGTTGELFF. The CDR3 nucleotides are TGTGCCAGCAGCTTAGGGGTCAGGACAGGGACCACCGGGGAGCTGTTTTTT.

The V and J genes are TRBV7-9 and TRBJ2-7; D ambiguous. V gave up 6 bases and J gave up 6 bases, with 21 bases separating them. The CDR3 runs 15 residues. Germline V gene data show CDR1 as SEHNR and CDR2 as FQNEAQ (reference sequence). CDR3 sequence (DNA): TGTGCCAGCAGTCCTACCTGGTCGCCGTCGGGCGAGCAGTACTTC. This gives the protein CASSPTWSPSGEQYF.

This chain joins TRBV7-7 and TRBJ2-1, with 10 bases aligning to TRBD2. The CDR3 runs to 16 residues. Germline V CDR1 and CDR2: SSHAT, FNYEAQ (reference sequence). Unmatched junction bases numbered 11, after V lost 2 bases and J lost 10 bases. CDR3 in amino acids: CASSLMRTSGTEEQFF. The CDR3 DNA is TGTGCCAGCAGCTTAATGCGGACTAGCGGAACGGAGGAGCAGTTCTTC. The full variable domain, completed using reference TRBV7-7 and TRBJ2-1, is GAGVSQSPRYKVTKRGQDVTLRCDPISSHATLYWYQQALGQGPEFLTYFNYEAQPDKSGLPSDRFSAERPEGSISTLTIQRTEQRDSAMYRCASSLMRTSGTEEQFFGPGTRLTVL.

CDR3 bases: TGTGCCAGCAGCGTATCCGGAGGGATGGCTAGCGGTTACAATGAGCAGTTCTTC. It translates to CASSVSGGMASGYNEQFF. This sequence joins TRBV9 and TRBJ2-1; TRBD2 matches 7 bases. The CDR3 is made up of 18 amino acids. Germline V gene sequence: CDR1 SGDLS, CDR2 YYNGEE. The junction had 14 bases not matched to a gene; V was cut back by 1 base and J by 4 bases.

In nucleotides, the CDR3 is TGTGCCAGCAGTTACTCTGAGAGAGGTAGTGGCTACACCTTC. Its protein is CASSYSERGSGYTF. V gene TRBV6-5 combines with J gene TRBJ1-2, with D hard to call. V lost 0 bases, J lost 7 bases, and 12 bases lay in between. The CDR3 totals 14 residues. Germline CDR1 reads MNHEY; CDR2 reads SVGAGI.

This clone has only one observation. This chain links TRBV7-3 with TRBJ2-1; TRBD2 agrees at 14 bases. V lost 5 bases and J lost 7; bases outside the gene matches: 4. The CDR3 spans 15 residues. Per the germline V gene, CDR1 is SGHTA and CDR2 is FQGTGA. CDR3 in DNA: TGTGCCAGCAGCGTAGGGACTAGCGGGGGAAATGAGCAGTTCTTC. Its protein is CASSVGTSGGNEQFF. The full variable domain, completed using reference TRBV7-3 and TRBJ2-1, is GAGVSQTPSNKVTEKGKYVELRCDPISGHTALYWYRQSLGQGPEFLIYFQGTGAADDSGLPNDRFFAVRPEGSVSTLKIQRTERGDSAVYLCASSVGTSGGNEQFFGPGTRLTVL.

The V gene is TRBV18, the J gene TRBJ2-7; 8 positions match TRBD1. CDR1 is KGHSH and CDR2 is LQKENI in the germline V gene. CDR3 length: 15 amino acids. The V and J ends lost 0 bases and 6 bases, in that order; junction bases with no gene match: 7. This chain's CDR3 is CASSPPGQGPGEQYF. CDR3 bases: TGTGCCAGCTCACCACCCGGACAGGGTCCGGGCGAGCAGTACTTC.

This clone was observed a single time. The rearrangement uses TRBV9 and TRBJ1-1; no reliable D call. The CDR3 is made up of 12 amino acids. V lost 0 bases and J 5 bases, leaving 5 bases between the germline ends. Germline CDR1 reads SGDLS; CDR2 reads YYNGEE. CDR3 in DNA: TGTGCCAGCAGCGTAGGGAGAACTGAAGCTTTCTTT. Protein sequence: CASSVGRTEAFF.

V gene TRBV28 combines with J gene TRBJ2-2, with D possibly being TRBD1 (6 bases). Germline CDR1 reads MDHEN; CDR2 reads SYDVKM. This CDR3 comprises 15 residues. Trimming took off 3 bases at V and 0 bases at J, with 8 bases between the two ends. The CDR3 reads CASSFAGANTGELFF. For the CDR3, the DNA is TGTGCCAGCAGTTTTGCAGGGGCGAACACCGGGGAGCTGTTTTTT.

This chain joins TRBV5-6 and TRBJ1-2, with TRBD1 as a possible D gene (6 bases). This CDR3 contains 13 residues. Germline V CDR1 and CDR2: SGHDT, YYEEEE. V lost 2 bases to trimming and J lost 13 bases, with 18 bases between them. CDR3 in amino acids: CASSFSTTGVATF. CDR3 bases: TGTGCCAGCAGCTTCTCCACGACAGGAGTCGCCACCTTC.

The chain links TRBV7-2 to TRBJ1-2; tentatively, D is TRBD1 (5 bases). This CDR3 comprises 14 residues. Germline CDR1 SGHTA, CDR2 FQGNSA. Trimming took 5 bases from V and 4 from J, leaving 14 bases between them. This chain's CDR3 is CASSPDSNSYGYTF. CDR3 nucleotides: TGTGCCAGCAGCCCTGACAGCAACTCCTATGGCTACACCTTC.

A single count supports this clone. The chain recombines TRBV11-3 with TRBJ2-2; D might be TRBD1 (6 bases). V lost 0 bases, J lost 2 bases, and 7 bases lay in between. CDR1 and CDR2 (germline): SGHNT, YENEEA. The CDR3 consists of 15 residues. CDR3 loop: CASSLEGTNTGELFF. The CDR3 DNA reads TGTGCCAGCAGCTTAGAGGGGACAAACACCGGGGAGCTGTTTTTT.

The V gene is TRBV9, the J gene TRBJ2-1; TRBD2 agrees at 8 bases. The junction had 10 bases not matched to a gene; V was cut back by 4 bases and J by 4 bases. The CDR3 runs 16 residues. Germline V gene sequence: CDR1 SGDLS, CDR2 YYNGEE. Here the CDR3 DNA reads TGTGCCAGCAGCCCCCCCGCAGCGGGAGATTACAATGAGCAGTTCTTC. This translates into CASSPPAAGDYNEQFF.

The chain employs TRBV27 and TRBJ2-1; 12 positions match TRBD1. The CDR3 loop spans 18 amino acids. Germline trimming cut 6 bases from V and 0 bases from J; bases unmatched to any gene: 9. Germline V gives CDR1 MNHEY, CDR2 SMNVEV (reference sequence). The CDR3 loop reads CASRSGTGGAPSYNEQFF. The CDR3 coding sequence is TGTGCCAGCAGGTCCGGGACAGGGGGCGCCCCCTCCTACAATGAGCAGTTCTTC.

The V and J genes are TRBV7-3 and TRBJ1-3; unclear D gene. Germline-derived CDR1 and CDR2 are SGHTA and FQGTGA. This CDR3 spans 13 amino acids. Deletions cut 1 base from V and 2 bases from J, with 3 bases between. The CDR3 spells CASSLITGNTIYF. DNA for the CDR3: TGTGCCAGCAGCTTAATAACTGGAAACACCATATATTTT.

CDR3 amino acids: CASSFWQDEQFF. In DNA form, the CDR3 reads TGTGCCAGCAGTTTTTGGCAGGATGAGCAGTTCTTC. The J gene is TRBJ2-1, the V gene TRBV12-3 or TRBV12-4; D is uncertain. The CDR3 covers 12 residues. V was cut by 3 bases and J by 8 bases, with 8 bases left in between.

This chain uses TRBV30 with TRBJ1-3, with 7 nucleotides matching TRBD1. Germline CDR1 reads GTSNPN; CDR2 reads SVGIG (reference sequence). The V and J ends lost 5 bases and 0 bases, in that order; junction bases with no gene match: 7. The CDR3 has 15 amino acids. The CDR3 sequence: CAWVRDSFSGNTIYF. CDR3 sequence (DNA): TGTGCCTGGGTCCGGGACAGCTTCTCTGGAAACACCATATATTTT.

This CDR3 reads CASSQSGAGNQPQHF. CDR3 bases: TGTGCCAGCAGCCAGTCAGGGGCAGGGAATCAGCCCCAGCATTTT. The J gene is TRBJ1-5, the V gene TRBV3-1 (or the pseudogene TRBV3-2); a weak D match, TRBD1 (6 bases). The length of the CDR3 is 15 residues. Germline CDR1 and CDR2: LGHDT and YNNKEL (reference sequence). Between the trimmed V and J ends, which lost 3 bases and 4 bases, there was a span of 13 bases.

The chain links TRBV28 to TRBJ2-4, with 7 bases that match TRBD2. V shed 9 bases, J shed 4 bases, and the junction held 3 bases outside the gene matches. The CDR3 has 12 amino acids. CDR1 MDHEN and CDR2 SYDVKM come from the germline V gene. This CDR3 reads CASLGGKNIQYF. CDR3 DNA sequence: TGTGCCAGTCTCGGGGGGAAAAACATTCAGTACTTC.

This clone was seen only once. This chain connects TRBV5-1 to TRBJ2-4; possible D gene TRBD1, 6 bases. Germline V lookup: CDR1 SGHRS, CDR2 YFSETQ. CDR3 length equals 13 residues. The germline V and J ends were trimmed by 0 bases and 5 bases, with 6 bases remaining between them. In DNA, the CDR3 is TGCGCCAGCAGCTTGGCAGGGGAAAACATTCAGTACTTC. Translating gives CASSLAGENIQYF.

The rearrangement joins TRBV27 to TRBJ1-6; D ambiguous. Germline assignment: CDR1 MNHEY and CDR2 SMNVEV (reference sequence). Between the trimmed V and J ends, which lost 9 bases and 5 bases, there was a span of 14 bases. This CDR3 is built from 14 residues. The CDR3 nucleotides read TGTGCCAGTCACCTAACAGTTCATAATTCACCCCTCCACTTT. Encoded protein: CASHLTVHNSPLHF.